This T cell receptor beta chain was captured by sequencing in a study of blood T cell repertoires in COVID-19. Across the whole study: Material from acute and convalescent COVID-19 was sourced from the United States, Italy and Spain.

CDR3 size: 13 residues. V was pared by 6 bases and J by 2 bases, with 11 bases between. Germline values: CDR1 KGHSH, CDR2 LQKENI. As originally analysed: Estimated nucleated cell counts came from reference gene primer amplification. Here immunoSEQ multiplex PCR was the method, and the copy in TCRdb shows in-frame clones only, minus some. V, J and clone size are taken as reported in that table, and D and trimming were inferred from the DNA itself. Among over 250,000 clones listed, around 80% were seen once. Participants, about 18 to 90 years old, spanned approximately 25 US areas. Participant-given clinical history determined each cohort assignment.

The source of this sequence is a man aged 30 to 45 with acute COVID-19. V usage is TRBV18 and J usage is TRBJ2-7; perhaps TRBD1 as D (5 bases). The specimen sequenced was PBMCs or T cells enriched from blood (not recorded which). The CDR3 sequence: CASSPTETYEQYV. CDR3 DNA: TGTGCCAGCTCTCCGACAGAAACCTACGAGCAGTACGTC.